One and the same sample provided the 21 T cell receptor beta chains below, sequenced in a study of beta chain features in type 1 diabetes. The authors reverse transcribed all of the isolated RNA, so sequencing captured expressed TCRB transcripts. The repertoire was sequenced with immunoSEQ multiplex PCR; TCRdb's copy has only in-frame clones and lacks some. The data show almost 250,000 clones, 11% to 15% seen once. Sequencing used naive CD4+ T cells from blood. Source of these receptors: a woman aged 40 to 50 in good health.

This clone occurred a few times. The chain is built from TRBV27 and TRBJ2-5; D is ambiguous. V was cut by 6 bases and J by 1 base, with 9 bases left in between. Germline loops: CDR1 MNHEY, CDR2 SMNVEV (reference sequence). This CDR3 has 13 amino acids. CDR3 sequence reads: CASSLRLQETQYF. The CDR3, as DNA: TGTGCCAGCAGCCTGCGACTCCAAGAGACCCAGTACTTC.

J is TRBJ2-7 and V is TRBV7-9; 9 bases are shared with TRBD1. The trim removed 1 base at V and 7 bases at J, leaving 5 bases unmatched. Germline V gene data show CDR1 as SEHNR and CDR2 as FQNEAQ (reference sequence). The CDR3 loop spans 14 amino acids. Here the CDR3 DNA reads TGTGCCAGCAGCTTAGGGGGACAGGGTGAAGAGCAGTACTTC. As protein: CASSLGGQGEEQYF.

V is TRBV5-4 and J is TRBJ2-7, with 9 bases aligning to TRBD1. The CDR3 sequence is 17 residues long. Unmatched junction bases numbered 7, after V lost 0 bases and J lost 0 bases. The germline CDR1 and CDR2 sequences are SGHNT and YYREEE (reference sequence). This CDR3 reads CASSLGGQGPSSYEQYF. The CDR3 coding sequence is TGTGCCAGCAGCTTGGGGGGACAGGGCCCGAGCTCCTACGAGCAGTACTTC.

V is TRBV12-5 and J is TRBJ2-2; a weak D match, TRBD1 (5 bases). CDR1 and CDR2 (germline): LGHNT, FRNRAP. With 5 bases removed from V and 2 bases from J, the gap between germline ends came to 15 bases. The CDR3 has 16 amino acids. As DNA, the CDR3 is TGTGCTAGTGGTACCGGCCAGGGCTCCAACACCGGGGAGCTGTTTTTT. It specifies CASGTGQGSNTGELFF.

CDR3 in DNA: TGTGCCAGCAGAAACAGGGTGTTACAGGAAAAACTGTTTTTT. It codes for CASRNRVLQEKLFF. The chain links TRBV6-6 to TRBJ1-4; D possibly corresponds to TRBD1 (6 bases). This CDR3 contains 14 residues. The V gene lost 6 bases and the J gene lost 8 bases, with 16 bases spanning the gap. Germline loops: CDR1 MNHNY, CDR2 SVGAGI (reference sequence).

The chain recombines TRBV7-2 with TRBJ1-6; TRBD1 matches at 10 bases. Germline CDR1 is SGHTA and CDR2 is FQGNSA. This CDR3 spans 15 amino acids. V trimming: 6 bases; J trimming: 7 bases; junction bases outside the gene matches: 6. The CDR3 coding sequence is TGTGCCAGCAGACAACCGGGACAGGGGAATTCACCCCTCCACTTT. Its translation: CASRQPGQGNSPLHF.

The rearrangement uses TRBV5-1 and TRBJ2-1, with no clear D. V was pared by 4 bases and J by 0 bases, with 14 bases between. The CDR3 runs 16 residues. The V gene's germline CDR1 is SGHRS and CDR2 YFSETQ. The CDR3 here is CASSTRSVGSYNEQFF. The CDR3 DNA reads as TGCGCCAGCAGCACTCGTAGTGTCGGCTCCTACAATGAGCAGTTCTTC.

This clone has a handful of counts. Here the CDR3 DNA reads TGTGCCAGCAGCTTTACTAGCGGGAGGGCCGGGGAGCTGTTTTTT. Translated, it gives CASSFTSGRAGELFF. The chain carries TRBV5-6 and TRBJ2-2; 13 bases line up with TRBD2. Germline V gene data show CDR1 as SGHDT and CDR2 as YYEEEE. Trimming at V came to 2 bases and at J to 6 bases, leaving 1 base not matched to a gene. The CDR3 extends over 15 amino acids. The full variable domain, its missing parts supplied by reference TRBV5-6 and TRBJ2-2, is DAGVTQSPTHLIKTRGQQVTLRCSPKSGHDTVSWYQQALGQGPQFIFQYYEEEERQRGNFPDRFSGHQFPNYSSELNVNALLLGDSALYLCASSFTSGRAGELFFGEGSRLTVL.

The V and J genes are TRBV6-5 and TRBJ1-2, with D unclear. Trimming removed 5 bases from V and 4 bases from J, with 14 bases in between. Looked up from germline, CDR1 is MNHEY and CDR2 is SVGAGI. This CDR3 spans 14 amino acids. In nucleotides, the CDR3 is TGTGCCAGCAGTAAGTACAGCGGGAGCTATGGCTACACCTTC. Protein sequence: CASSKYSGSYGYTF.

This clone was counted a few times. V is TRBV5-1 and J is TRBJ1-1; unclear D gene. Germline loops: CDR1 SGHRS, CDR2 YFSETQ. The germline V and J ends were trimmed by 5 bases and 5 bases, with 7 bases remaining between them. The CDR3 contains 11 residues. The CDR3, as DNA: TGCGCCAGCAGGGAACAGACTGAAGCTTTCTTT. Its protein is CASREQTEAFF.

There are a few counts of this clone. The chain couples TRBV19 to TRBJ2-3; 8 bases are a match to TRBD2. The CDR3 is 15 amino acids. With V trimmed by 5 bases and J by 8 bases, 12 bases remained unmatched. Germline V lookup: CDR1 LNHDA, CDR2 SQIVND (reference sequence). CDR3: CASSLNPGLGPTQYF. The DNA of the CDR3 is TGTGCCAGTAGTCTTAACCCGGGACTAGGACCTACGCAGTATTTT.

CDR3 sequence reads: CASRGDEKLFF. In DNA, the CDR3 is TGTGCCAGTCGGGGGGATGAAAAACTGTTTTTT. The chain is built from TRBV2 and TRBJ1-4, with a possible D match to TRBD1 (5 bases). The CDR3 consists of 11 residues. V lost 9 bases and J 6 bases, leaving 8 bases between the germline ends. CDR1 is SNHLY, CDR2 FYNNEI, per germline.

The chain employs TRBV5-4 and TRBJ2-3, with 11 bases matching TRBD2. V was clipped by 3 bases and J by 2 bases; unmatched bases: 5. Germline V gives CDR1 SGHNT, CDR2 YYREEE (reference sequence). This CDR3 is 16 amino acids long. The CDR3, as DNA: TGTGCCAGCAGCTCCCGACTAGCGGGGACCACAGATACGCAGTATTTT. Translation gives CASSSRLAGTTDTQYF.

This clone has a handful of counts. V usage is TRBV7-2 and J usage is TRBJ2-7, with 10 bases that match TRBD2. This CDR3 is 15 amino acids long. Germline CDR1 and CDR2: SGHTA and FQGNSA. V lost 1 base and J lost 5; bases outside the gene matches: 5. This CDR3 is CASSLVPTSGDEQYF. The CDR3 DNA follows: TGTGCCAGCAGCTTAGTTCCAACTAGCGGGGACGAGCAGTACTTC.

The genes are TRBV19 and TRBJ2-6; D might be TRBD1 (5 bases). CDR3 length: 17 residues. The germline CDR1 and CDR2 sequences are LNHDA and SQIVND (reference sequence). Trimming left V 6 bases short and J 0 bases short, with 15 bases between. CDR3 region: CASSKGKGSSGANVLTF. The CDR3 nucleotides read TGTGCCAGTAGCAAGGGGAAGGGAAGCTCTGGGGCCAACGTCCTGACTTTC.

This clone came up a few times. This chain links TRBV7-2 with TRBJ1-3, with D perhaps TRBD1 (5 bases). This CDR3 spans 15 amino acids. Trimming left V 5 bases short and J 2 bases short, with 13 bases between. Germline CDR1 SGHTA, CDR2 FQGNSA. CDR3 in amino acids: CASSPWIRAGNTIYF. CDR3 DNA: TGTGCCAGCAGCCCCTGGATCAGGGCTGGAAACACCATATATTTT.

The CDR3 bases are TGCGCCAGCAGCTTGTCCGGACTAGGGGGGGAGACCCAGTACTTC. This codes for CASSLSGLGGETQYF. V is TRBV5-1 and J is TRBJ2-5, with D perhaps matching TRBD2 (7 bases). With 1 base removed from V and 5 bases from J, the gap between germline ends came to 15 bases. The germline V gene encodes CDR1 SGHRS and CDR2 YFSETQ. This CDR3 contains 15 residues.

This clone came up a few times. This rearrangement joins TRBV19 to TRBJ1-5; 9 bases fit TRBD1. The CDR3 consists of 14 residues. V lost 5 bases, J lost 7 bases, and 6 bases stayed unmatched. Germline lookup yields CDR1 LNHDA and CDR2 SQIVND (reference sequence). The CDR3: CASSPGQGPQPQHF. In DNA, the CDR3 is TGTGCCAGTAGTCCGGGACAGGGACCACAGCCCCAGCATTTT.

The J gene is TRBJ2-7, the V gene TRBV25-1; a weak D match, TRBD1 (6 bases). Germline V gene sequence: CDR1 MGHDK, CDR2 SYGVNS. V lost 0 bases and J 0 bases, leaving 9 bases between the germline ends. The CDR3 sequence is 15 residues long. CDR3 DNA: TGTGCCAGCAGTGAATATTCGACAGGCTCCTACGAGCAGTACTTC. Translated: CASSEYSTGSYEQYF.

The chain carries TRBV27 and TRBJ1-2, with a weak D call TRBD1 (5 bases). The CDR3 sequence is 15 residues long. Deletions cut 1 base from V and 8 bases from J, with 17 bases between. Germline CDR1 reads MNHEY; CDR2 reads SMNVEV (reference sequence). In DNA form, the CDR3 reads TGTGCCAGCAGTTTATTACAGGAAGGGACTCGCGGCTACACCTTC. Translating it yields CASSLLQEGTRGYTF.

This clone was detected only a few times. The chain employs TRBV29-1 and TRBJ2-7, with 14 bases lining up with TRBD2. V trimming: 6 bases; J trimming: 3 bases; junction bases outside the gene matches: 7. The germline gives CDR1 SQVTM, CDR2 ANQGSEA. The CDR3 is 15 residues long. The CDR3 spells CSVRTGTSGGYEQYF. The CDR3 nucleotides are TGCAGCGTGCGAACCGGGACTAGCGGGGGCTACGAGCAGTACTTC.